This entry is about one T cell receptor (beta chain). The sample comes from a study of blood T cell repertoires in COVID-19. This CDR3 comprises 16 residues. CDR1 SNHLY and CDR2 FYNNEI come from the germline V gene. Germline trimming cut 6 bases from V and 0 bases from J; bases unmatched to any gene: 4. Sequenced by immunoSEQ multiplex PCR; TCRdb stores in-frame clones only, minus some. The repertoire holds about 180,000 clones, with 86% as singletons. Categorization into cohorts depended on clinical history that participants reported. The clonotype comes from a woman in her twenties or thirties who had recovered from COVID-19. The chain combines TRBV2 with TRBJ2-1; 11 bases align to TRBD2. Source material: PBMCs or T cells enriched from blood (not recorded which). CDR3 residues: CASSLTSGGSYNEQFF. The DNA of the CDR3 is TGTGCCAGCAGCCTTACTAGCGGGGGCTCCTACAATGAGCAGTTCTTC.